This TCR beta chain originates from a study of blood T cell repertoires in COVID-19 (dated by TCRdb to the early 2020s). Some background on the complete study: The collaborator samples originated in the United States, Italy and Spain and spanned the acute and convalescent phases of COVID-19. The prospective study material was composed of cDNA or gDNA derived from T cells, B-cell-depleted T cells, or PBMCs. Deeply sampled blood TCRbeta repertoires from subjects exposed to, actively infected with, or recovered from COVID-19 were included in the dataset. The repertoires were released in a freely available public database meant as a resource for research on the immune response to SARS-CoV-2. The samples were drawn from two sources: the first 160 participants of the ongoing ImmuneRACE study, and approximately 1,300 subjects contributed by 6 global collaborators. Sample metadata almost always included a de-identified subject ID, COVID-19 status, age in years and sex. HLA class I and class II types, where available, came from metadata supplied by the sample provider rather than from assay-based typing. What the work shows at the level of the full study, not this receptor alone: Clinical and demographic metadata were provided uncurated, with the amount varying by source and participant.

TCRbeta CDR3 regions were amplified from genomic DNA by means of the immunoSEQ Assay, a bias-controlled multiplex PCR. On the authors' methods: Within the assay, amplification of reference gene primers was used to estimate how many nucleated cells each sample contained. To quantify the absolute abundance of each unique TCRbeta CDR3 rearrangement, sequence reads were collapsed and filtered. For each sample, productive Simpson clonality was calculated as the square root of Simpson's diversity index over productive rearrangements. TCRdb mirrors the immuneACCESS table, restricted to in-frame sequences. Some clones are absent from its copies; in checked studies, under half trace to an unresolved V gene, and the reason for the others is unknown. The DNA was the basis for D and trimming; V, J and clone size are from that table. In all, the sample holds 150,000 or so clones, and roughly 89% of those were seen once. The ten largest account for over 4.5% of the sample.

Trimmed from V: 5 bases; trimmed from J: 2 bases; junction bases lacking a gene match: 3. The CDR3 spans 13 residues, from the cysteine through the phenylalanine. Only the CDR3 DNA is retained, 39 bases long and in frame from the first base. From a lookup of the germline V gene, CDR1 and CDR2 are SQVTM and ANQGSEA. The collaborating institutions used their own protocols to collect whole blood in K2EDTA tubes. For TCRbeta analysis, collaborators shipped samples as frozen whole blood, isolated PBMCs, or DNA extracted from either of those sample types. Comments on this clone: The specificity of this receptor is unknown. Per-base quality was not reported, and no clone a single base away is much larger than it.

The chain is encoded by TRBV29-1 joined to TRBJ1-2, and 9 bases in between align with TRBD1. This receptor was taken from a human donor in a cohort sampled during active COVID-19. Sequenced input: peripheral blood. The CDR3 reads CSVWGQGNYGYTF. At the DNA level, the sequence is TGCAGCGTTTGGGGACAGGGCAACTATGGCTACACCTTC.